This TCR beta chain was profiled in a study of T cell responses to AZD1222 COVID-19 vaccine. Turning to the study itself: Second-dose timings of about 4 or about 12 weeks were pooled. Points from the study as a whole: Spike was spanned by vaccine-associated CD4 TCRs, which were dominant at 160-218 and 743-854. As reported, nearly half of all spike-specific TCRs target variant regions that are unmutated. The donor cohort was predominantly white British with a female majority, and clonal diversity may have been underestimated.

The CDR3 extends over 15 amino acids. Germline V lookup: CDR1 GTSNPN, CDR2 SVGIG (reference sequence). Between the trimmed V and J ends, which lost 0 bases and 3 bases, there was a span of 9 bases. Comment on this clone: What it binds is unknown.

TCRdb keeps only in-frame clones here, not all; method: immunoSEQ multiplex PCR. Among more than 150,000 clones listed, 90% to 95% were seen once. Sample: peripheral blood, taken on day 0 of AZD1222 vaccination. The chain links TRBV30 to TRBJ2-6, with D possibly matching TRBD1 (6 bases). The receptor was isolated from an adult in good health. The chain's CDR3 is CAWSVKGGGANVLTF. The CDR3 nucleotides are TGTGCCTGGAGTGTAAAAGGGGGTGGGGCCAACGTCCTGACTTTC.